Below are 2 T cell receptor beta chains sequenced from a single sample in a study of Ad26.COV2.S vaccination and SARS-CoV-2 variants. Sequencing used immunoSEQ multiplex PCR; TCRdb keeps in-frame clones, though not all of them. This table holds around 340,000 clones, 75% to 90% found once. As to treatment: some 20 received Ad26.COV2.S at low or high dose, single or two shots; about 5 received placebo; per-sample allocation not given. Sampling was done on day 63 after the first vaccine or placebo injection. Sequences were derived from peripheral blood, sampled in a trial of Ad26.COV2.S vaccine versus placebo. The receptors were gathered from a person between 18 and 59 years old who received the Ad26.COV2.S COVID-19 vaccine or a placebo.

In nucleotides, the CDR3 is TGTGCCAGCAGCTTAATCCACAATGAAGCTTTCTTT. Translating gives CASSLIHNEAFF. The rearrangement uses TRBV7-9 and TRBJ1-1; no clear D gene. V shed 2 bases and J shed 7 bases, with 8 bases lying between them. This CDR3 is built from 12 residues. The germline CDR1 and CDR2 sequences are SEHNR and FQNEAQ (reference sequence).

The J gene is TRBJ1-1, the V gene TRBV6-6; 8 bases align to TRBD1. Trimming took 7 bases from V and 12 from J; bases not matched to a gene: 10. The CDR3 has 12 residues. Germline V lookup: CDR1 MNHNY, CDR2 SVGAGI (reference sequence). CDR3 DNA sequence: TGTGCCAGCACCTCTCCGGGACAGGAGACTTTCTTT. Translated: CASTSPGQETFF.